The T cell receptor (beta chain) under discussion was sequenced for a study of blood T cell repertoires in COVID-19. Overall study: T cells, B-cell-depleted T cells, or PBMCs supplied cDNA or gDNA.

Per the original data handling: Nucleated cell number was recorded as an estimate derived from reference gene primer amplification. Sequencing was performed with immunoSEQ multiplex PCR; in TCRdb, only in-frame clones are kept and a portion is missing. V and J calls plus clone size are reproduced from that table; the DNA served to infer D and trimming. In the table there are around 70,000 clones, around 82% of which are singletons. The receptor was isolated from a human donor in a cohort sampled during active COVID-19. The sample consisted of peripheral blood.

CDR3 sequence (DNA): TGCGCCAGCAGCAGGACAAACCAAGAGACCCAGTACTTC. This sequence encodes CASSRTNQETQYF. The chain couples TRBV5-1 to TRBJ2-5; the D gene is possibly TRBD1 (5 bases). This CDR3 has 13 amino acids. Trimming removed 4 bases from V and 0 bases from J, with 7 bases in between. The germline V gene has CDR1 SGHRS and CDR2 YFSETQ.